This T cell receptor (beta chain) emerged from a study of beta chain features in type 1 diabetes. CDR3 size: 16 residues. V trimming: 3 bases; J trimming: 6 bases; junction bases outside the gene matches: 9. The germline V gene encodes CDR1 MNHEY and CDR2 SMNVEV (reference sequence). This clone was picked up a small number of times. Expressed TCRB transcripts were sequenced, since all the RNA that had been isolated was reverse transcribed. The protocol was immunoSEQ multiplex PCR, while the TCRdb copy is restricted to in-frame clones and leaves out a portion. Found here are more than 150,000 clones, 11% of them singletons; the top ten hold around 2%.

J is TRBJ2-5 and V is TRBV27, with 11 bases lining up with TRBD1. Source material: central memory CD4+ T cells from blood. This receptor was identified in a young man in good health. DNA of the CDR3: TGTGCCAGCAGTTTTTCTCCGGGACAGGGGGGAAAGACCCAGTACTTC. Translation gives CASSFSPGQGGKTQYF.